This passage covers 27 T cell receptor beta chains from one sample sequenced in a study of regulatory T cells in long-lasting Graves disease. Library construction for TCR beta used iRepertoire HTBI primers and Arm-PCR of CDR3 regions. MiXCR, applied by TCRdb to the multiplex PCR reads, yields one record per CDR3 protein. The sample has approximately 470,000 distinct CDR3 sequences, around 15% seen once. The time point: newly diagnosed GD, antithyroid drugs for less than 3 months. There was RNA extracted from PBMCs, and the TCR library was made from it. The sample was also reused in another study, on T cells in Graves' hyperthyroidism and ophthalmopathy.

The sample was peripheral blood mononuclear cells (PBMCs), taken at new diagnosis, from a patient treated with antithyroid drugs. Receptor source: a man aged 40-49 years with Graves disease.

This clonotype was observed many times. The rearrangement links TRBV19 to TRBJ2-1; possible D gene TRBD2, 6 bases. The V and J ends lost 5 bases and 2 bases respectively, with 16 bases between them. The CDR3 is 16 amino acids. Germline loops: CDR1 LNHDA, CDR2 SQIVND (reference sequence). In DNA, the CDR3 is TGTGCCAGTAGTCTTCCGGGAGCGGGCACCTACAATGAGCAGTTCTTC. Translation gives CASSLPGAGTYNEQFF.

J is TRBJ2-4 and V is TRBV3-1; TRBD1 aligns across 8 bases. CDR3 size: 18 residues. The V segment lost 0 bases and the J segment 2 bases; nucleotides outside the gene matches: 9. In germline, CDR1 is LGHDT, CDR2 YNNKEL (reference sequence). CDR3 DNA: TGTGCCAGCAGCCAAGATTTTTTGGACAGGGTGACCAAAAACATTCAGTACTTC. This sequence encodes CASSQDFLDRVTKNIQYF.

The gene calls are TRBV7-9 and TRBJ2-7, with D hard to call. The CDR3 has 15 residues. Deletions cut 2 bases from V and 3 bases from J, with 14 bases between. Per germline, CDR1 SEHNR and CDR2 FQNEAQ (reference sequence). CDR3 sequence (DNA): TGTGCCAGCAGCTTAAGTGTTGGCAGGCGCTACGAGCAGTACTTC. This sequence encodes CASSLSVGRRYEQYF.

With respect to this clonotype: At one end, the junction sequence differs from germline, possibly due to a read error. V gene TRBV7-7 combines with J gene TRBJ2-1; tentatively, D is TRBD1 (5 bases). CDR1 is SSHAT and CDR2 is FNYEAQ in the germline V gene (reference sequence). The CDR3 runs to 15 residues. CDR3 nucleotides: TGTGCTAGCAGCTTAACGCCAGGGCCCTACAATGAGCAGTTCTTC. This codes for CASSLTPGPYNEQFF. Drawing the rest from reference TRBV7-7 and TRBJ2-1, the complete variable domain is GAGVSQSPRYKVTKRGQDVTLRCDPISSHATLYWYQQALGQGPEFLTYFNYEAQPDKSGLPSDRFSAERPEGSISTLTIQRTEQRDSAMYRCASSLTPGPYNEQFFGPGTRLTVL.

Regarding this clonotype: The junction departs from germline at one end; a sequencing error may be responsible. The chain carries TRBV20-1 and TRBJ1-6; the match to TRBD1 covers 9 bases. CDR3 length: 14 amino acids. CDR1 is DFQATT, CDR2 SNEGSKA, per germline (reference sequence). The CDR3 protein is CSAGGQGRDSLLHF. The CDR3 coding sequence is TGCAGTGCTGGTGGACAGGGGAGGGATTCACTCCTCCACTTT.

This clonotype occurred a few times. V gene TRBV2 combines with J gene TRBJ1-2; weak D call: TRBD1 (6 bases). This CDR3 is 13 amino acids long. CDR1 is SNHLY, CDR2 FYNNEI, per germline. The ends were cut back, 6 bases at V and 9 bases at J, with 17 bases in the middle. CDR3 residues: CASRGTTSLSYTF. The CDR3 bases are TGTGCCAGCAGAGGGACAACTTCTTTAAGCTACACCTTC.

This clonotype was counted many times. The rearrangement uses TRBV28 and TRBJ1-2, with TRBD1 as a possible D gene (6 bases). The CDR3 loop spans 12 amino acids. Trimming removed 7 bases at V and 7 bases at J, with 13 bases between. Germline lookup yields CDR1 MDHEN and CDR2 SYDVKM. In nucleotides, the CDR3 is TGTGCCAGCACCCAGGGGAGGAGTGGCTACACCTTC. It translates to CASTQGRSGYTF.

This clonotype has just a few counts. The V call is TRBV28, the J call TRBJ1-3, with D possibly being TRBD1 (5 bases). V was cut by 3 bases and J by 3 bases, with 6 bases left in between. The CDR3 contains 13 residues. Germline CDR1 reads MDHEN; CDR2 reads SYDVKM. The CDR3 is CASSFRVGNTIYF. CDR3 DNA sequence: TGTGCCAGCAGTTTCAGGGTTGGAAACACCATATATTTT. The complete variable domain, with remaining parts taken from reference TRBV28 and TRBJ1-3, reads DVKVTQSSRYLVKRTGEKVFLECVQDMDHENMFWYRQDPGLGLRLIYFSYDVKMKEKGDIPEGYSVSREKKERFSLILESASTNQTSMYLCASSFRVGNTIYFGEGSWLTVV.

The table lists this clonotype with a few counts. The V call is TRBV9, the J call TRBJ2-1; 7 bases map to TRBD1. Trimming took 3 bases from V and 4 from J; bases not matched to a gene: 4. This CDR3 region has 14 residues. Germline V gene data show CDR1 as SGDLS and CDR2 as YYNGEE. CDR3 sequence reads: CASSAPTGYNEQFF. The CDR3 nucleotides read TGTGCCAGCAGCGCCCCGACAGGGTACAATGAGCAGTTCTTC.

The rearrangement uses TRBV20-1 and TRBJ2-7; 7 bases match TRBD1. This CDR3 is built from 13 residues. After removal of 5 bases from V and 2 bases from J, the junction contained 6 bases not matched to a gene. Germline V lookup: CDR1 DFQATT, CDR2 SNEGSKA (reference sequence). The DNA of the CDR3 is TGCAGTGCTGACAGACAGGGAACCTACGAGCAGTACTTC. Residues: CSADRQGTYEQYF.

This clonotype was detected ten times or more. The chain recombines TRBV7-9 with TRBJ2-1, with D uncertain. Germline V gene sequence: CDR1 SEHNR, CDR2 FQNEAQ (reference sequence). This CDR3 spans 12 amino acids. The ends were cut back, 2 bases at V and 5 bases at J, with 4 bases in the middle. For the CDR3, the DNA is TGTGCCAGCAGCTTAAGTGACAATGAGCAGTTCTTC. This translates into CASSLSDNEQFF.

As to this clonotype: This may come from a read error, since a much larger clone is one base off. The CDR3 reads CSVEGLAGGADTQYF. The CDR3 region has the DNA TGCAGCGTTGAGGGACTAGCGGGAGGGGCAGATACGCAGTATTTT. V is TRBV29-1 and J is TRBJ2-3; 16 bases agree with TRBD2. After removal of 3 bases from V and 4 bases from J, the junction contained 1 base not matched to a gene. Germline CDR1 SQVTM, CDR2 ANQGSEA. The CDR3 sequence is 15 residues long.

Many counts were recorded for this clonotype. The CDR3 bases are TGTGCCAGCAGCGTCGCCCCGGGCGCGGGTGGTCAAGAGACCCAGTACTTC. Translating gives CASSVAPGAGGQETQYF. The J gene is TRBJ2-5, the V gene TRBV7-2; D is possibly TRBD2 (5 bases). V gave up 5 bases and J gave up 2 bases, with 21 bases separating them. This CDR3 comprises 17 residues. The germline V gene encodes CDR1 SGHTA and CDR2 FQGNSA.

This clonotype has a handful of counts. The chain joins TRBV20-1 to TRBJ2-1; a possible D gene is TRBD2 (6 bases). Trimming removed 2 bases at V and 1 base at J, with 12 bases between. Per germline, CDR1 DFQATT and CDR2 SNEGSKA (reference sequence). This CDR3 has 15 residues. In nucleotides, the CDR3 is TGCAGTGCTAGACAGCGGGCCGGGTCCTACAATGAGCAGTTCTTC. This encodes CSARQRAGSYNEQFF.

This clonotype came up a few times. The rearrangement links TRBV12-3 or TRBV12-4 to TRBJ2-3, with TRBD2 matching 12 bases. The CDR3 spans 16 residues. Germline trimming cut 5 bases from V and 5 bases from J; bases unmatched to any gene: 8. The CDR3 is CASSKLAGGLGDTQYF. For the CDR3, the DNA is TGTGCCAGCAGTAAACTAGCGGGAGGATTGGGAGATACGCAGTATTTT.

The sample holds a few counts of this clonotype. V gene TRBV20-1 combines with J gene TRBJ2-7; 8 bases are a match to TRBD1. The CDR3 extends over 12 amino acids. J was trimmed by 6 bases and V by 6 bases; bases with no gene match: 7. The germline V gene encodes CDR1 DFQATT and CDR2 SNEGSKA (reference sequence). Here the CDR3 reads CSAFGQGGEQYF. CDR3 DNA sequence: TGCAGTGCCTTCGGACAGGGAGGCGAGCAGTACTTC.

The J gene is TRBJ1-5, the V gene TRBV5-1; no firm D call. Trimming cost V 2 bases and J 8 bases, with 11 bases left between them. CDR3 size: 13 residues. Germline loops: CDR1 SGHRS, CDR2 YFSETQ. The DNA for the CDR3 is TGCGCCAGCAGCTTCGGCGGTCTGGAGCCCCAGCATTTT. It yields the protein CASSFGGLEPQHF.

This clonotype was seen ten or more times. The CDR3 region has the DNA TGCAGCGTTGAATCCGGACAGACAGTGTACGAGCAGTACTTC. This sequence encodes CSVESGQTVYEQYF. This chain links TRBV29-1 with TRBJ2-7; weak D call: TRBD1 (6 bases). CDR1 SQVTM and CDR2 ANQGSEA come from the germline V gene. Trimming cost V 2 bases and J 4 bases, with 15 bases left between them. There are 14 residues in the CDR3.

This clonotype was detected ten times or more. The J gene is TRBJ2-1, the V gene TRBV20-1; D is perhaps TRBD2 (7 bases). The CDR3 sequence is 16 residues long. The germline V and J ends were trimmed by 1 base and 9 bases, with 22 bases remaining between them. Germline V gives CDR1 DFQATT, CDR2 SNEGSKA (reference sequence). CDR3 sequence (DNA): TGCAGTGCTAGAGCCGGGACTACCCCGGGACATAGTGAGCAGTTCTTC. It translates to CSARAGTTPGHSEQFF.

This clonotype occurred many times. This sequence joins TRBV5-1 and TRBJ2-7; tentative D call: TRBD1 (5 bases). Germline CDR1 SGHRS, CDR2 YFSETQ. The CDR3 spans 15 residues. Trimming shortened V by 2 bases and J by 2 bases, and 14 bases separated the two germline ends. The CDR3 reads CASSLLPGPTYEQYF. As DNA, the CDR3 is TGCGCCAGCAGCTTACTTCCAGGGCCCACCTACGAGCAGTACTTC.

This chain joins TRBV2 and TRBJ1-1; D perhaps matches TRBD1 (6 bases). Germline V CDR1 and CDR2: SNHLY, FYNNEI. V was shortened by 6 bases and J by 0 bases, with 11 bases between the two germline ends. There are 14 residues in the CDR3. The CDR3: CASREGQVNTEAFF. The CDR3 DNA reads as TGTGCCAGCAGGGAGGGACAAGTGAACACTGAAGCTTTCTTT.

Note on this clonotype: A much larger clone is a single base away; this may be a read error. The chain couples TRBV5-1 to TRBJ2-7; 8 bases agree with TRBD1. This CDR3 has 14 amino acids. CDR1 and CDR2 (germline): SGHRS, YFSETQ. Trimming removed 4 bases from V and 5 bases from J; junction bases left unmatched: 8. CDR3 sequence: CASSTGQEFHEQYF. DNA for the CDR3: TGCGCCAGCAGCACGGGACAGGAGTTCCACGAGCAGTACTTC.

The chain employs TRBV3-1 and TRBJ1-1, with 10 positions matching TRBD1. From germline, CDR1 is LGHDT and CDR2 YNNKEL (reference sequence). After removal of 5 bases from V and 7 bases from J, the junction contained 10 bases not matched to a gene. The CDR3 covers 15 residues. The CDR3 region has the DNA TGTGCCAGCAGCGTCTCCGGGACAGGGGCACATGAAGCTTTCTTT. It encodes CASSVSGTGAHEAFF.

V gene TRBV5-4 combines with J gene TRBJ2-4; D unclear. V was clipped by 0 bases and J by 6 bases, with 13 bases between them. CDR1 and CDR2 (germline): SGHNT, YYREEE (reference sequence). This CDR3 has 15 amino acids. The CDR3 DNA is TGTGCCAGCAGCTTGGCCGAGCGACTTGGAAACATTCAGTACTTC. Translating it yields CASSLAERLGNIQYF.

This clonotype was seen only a few times. V and J are TRBV7-9 and TRBJ2-2, with 9 nucleotides matching TRBD1. Germline CDR1 reads SEHNR; CDR2 reads FQNEAQ (reference sequence). The CDR3 length is 14 residues. The ends lost 6 bases at V and 3 bases at J; junction bases unmatched: 2. The CDR3 sequence is CASSGTGYTGELFF. The CDR3 DNA reads TGTGCCAGCAGTGGGACAGGGTACACCGGGGAGCTGTTTTTT. The entire variable domain, with the rest obtained from reference TRBV7-9 and TRBJ2-2, is as follows: DTGVSQNPRHKITKRGQNVTFRCDPISEHNRLYWYRQTLGQGPEFLTYFQNEAQLEKSRLLSDRFSAERPKGSFSTLEIQRTEQGDSAMYLCASSGTGYTGELFFGEGSRLTVL.

In its sample, this clonotype was seen a few times. The chain recombines TRBV7-9 with TRBJ1-5; TRBD1 might be the D (6 bases). This CDR3 has 14 amino acids. Germline-derived CDR1 and CDR2 are SEHNR and FQNEAQ (reference sequence). V was shortened by 3 bases and J by 4 bases, with 10 bases between the two germline ends. The CDR3 is CASSFGGENQPQHF. The CDR3 DNA is TGTGCCAGCAGCTTTGGGGGCGAAAATCAGCCCCAGCATTTT.

In this sample, this clonotype turned up many times. This chain links TRBV5-8 with TRBJ2-2; possible D gene TRBD1, 5 bases. Germline values: CDR1 SGHTS, CDR2 YDEGEE. This CDR3 has 12 amino acids. The germline V and J ends were trimmed by 5 bases and 7 bases, with 9 bases remaining between them. The CDR3 here is CASSFRGGELFF. CDR3 nucleotides: TGTGCCAGCAGTTTTAGGGGCGGGGAGCTGTTTTTT.